This T cell receptor beta chain is from a study of cytomegalovirus exposure and HLA in healthy donors. Deletions cut 2 bases from V and 2 bases from J, with 12 bases between. Germline V lookup: CDR1 LNHDA, CDR2 SQIVND (reference sequence). The CDR3 has 15 amino acids. PCR used 60 Vbeta primers and 13 Jbeta primers. Measured with immunoSEQ multiplex PCR; TCRdb has only the in-frame clones, and not every one. The sample includes some 150,000 clones, 72% of them seen just once. The chain combines TRBV19 with TRBJ2-5, with D perhaps matching TRBD1 (6 bases). The material sequenced was PBMCs. This clonotype was sampled from a human donor in good health. The CDR3, as DNA: TGTGCCAGTAGTATATACGGGACATTACAAGAGACCCAGTACTTC. Its protein is CASSIYGTLQETQYF.